Detailed here is one TCR beta chain. Its antigen target is currently unknown. No base quality information exists; no much larger clone differs at one position. The sample's time point label, decoded: five sample-tagged time points from pre-transplant (day -1) to day 368 post-transplant, pooled. After thawing, PBMC were stimulated with a CMV IE-1 overlapping peptide library for over 9 hours, with no transport inhibitors added. After thawing, cells rested overnight before stimulation in R10 medium with CD28/CD49d costimulation. The IE-1 peptide library was made up of 15-amino-acid peptides, each overlapping by 11 amino acids. Samples from each time point were barcoded using BD Single-Cell Multiplexing Kit Sample Tags, then pooled and stained with oligo-conjugated anti-CD45RA and sorting antibodies. A BD FACSAria III was used to sort CMV-responsive CD8+CD137+ and CD4+CD154+ T cells at 4-way purity. Blood samples were drawn into EDTA vacutainers and processed by Ficoll gradient within 1-24 hours.

The CDR3 has 13 amino acids, counting the end cysteine and phenylalanine. The DNA shown is the 39-base CDR3, in frame from base 1. The V end loses 5 bases and the J end loses 0 bases, and a stretch of 8 bases separates them. The germline V gene (reference sequence) specifies MNHEY as CDR1 and SMNVEV as CDR2. The data are from a study of immune aging and cytomegalovirus after organ transplant (dated by TCRdb to the early 2020s). Study-level background: All transplant recipients received three-drug immunosuppression with prednisone, tacrolimus, and mycophenolate. Results the study describes overall, beyond this receptor: TEMRA cells made up a larger share of large clones, and the seven largest clones (over 1,900 cells) gained aged and TEMRA cells while losing TCM cells. Since the sequencing data did not include a CD57 measurement, a conservative gene-based definition of aging was used in its place. Post-transplant increases in aged-phenotype cells were observed regardless of clone size, following viremia and occurring earlier in large clones (days 200-264) than in small clones.

Library creation used single-cell sequencing. Instrument on record: Illumina NovaSeq 6000. The BD Rhapsody Targeted mRNA and AbSeq Reagent Kit was used in a microwell format for cell capture and library preparation. Libraries were prepared to cover TCR, sample tags, AbSeq, and targeted mRNA from the Human T-Cell Expression Panel plus custom TOX and TOX2 primers. Libraries were sequenced on an Illumina NovaSeq. On the study's bioinformatics: The analysis covered approximately 9,900 cells in total, of which 7076 were CD8 T cells and approximately 4,500 were CD8 T cells with an identifiable TCR CDR3. The BD Rhapsody Targeted Analysis Pipeline, including V(D)J processing, was run on the Seven Bridges Genomics platform to process the raw data. Quality control, Sample Tag demultiplexing with Lex-BDSMK, clone identification with VDJ Explorer, and Seurat clustering were performed in SeqGeq 1.6.0. A clone was considered non-expanded if it made up <1% of CD8 T cells, and considered a clonal expansion if it made up >2.5% of the sample. Starting from the raw public reads, TCRdb applied fastp trimming at Q25, assembled clones with MiXCR and retained in-frame beta chains. Entries that share a CDR3 protein sequence are merged under the most common genes and DNA. For this entry, the V and J calls and clone size follow TCRdb and not the study's own pipeline. The sample table lists tens of thousands of distinct CDR3 sequences, just over 35% of them with a count of one. Jointly, the top ten make up around a quarter of the sample.

The input for sequencing was CMV peptide-activated CD4+ and CD8+ T cells sorted from blood, taken at five time points, pooled. Interpreted using the paper, the cell subset or site label stands for: sorted CD8+CD137+ and CD4+CD154+ T cells after more than 9 h CMV IE-1 peptide stimulation. This receptor was taken from a female donor who had a heart transplant and CMV viremia. The sequence joins TRBV27 to TRBJ2-7; TRBD1 is a possible D gene, resting on 5 matching bases. The CDR3 here reads CASSGHSSYEQYF. The nucleotide sequence reads as follows: TGTGCCAGCAGTGGACACAGCTCCTACGAGCAGTACTTC.